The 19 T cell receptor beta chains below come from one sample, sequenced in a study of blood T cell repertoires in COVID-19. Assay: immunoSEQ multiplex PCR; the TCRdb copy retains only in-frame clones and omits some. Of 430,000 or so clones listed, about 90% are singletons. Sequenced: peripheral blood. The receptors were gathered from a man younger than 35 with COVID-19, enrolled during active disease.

CDR3 residues: CASSNSGGSNYGYTF. The CDR3 DNA is TGTGCCAGTAGTAATAGTGGAGGATCTAACTATGGCTACACCTTC. V and J are TRBV19 and TRBJ1-2; no definite D call. V lost 4 bases to trimming and J lost 0 bases, with 12 bases between them. The germline gives CDR1 LNHDA, CDR2 SQIVND (reference sequence). This CDR3 contains 15 residues.

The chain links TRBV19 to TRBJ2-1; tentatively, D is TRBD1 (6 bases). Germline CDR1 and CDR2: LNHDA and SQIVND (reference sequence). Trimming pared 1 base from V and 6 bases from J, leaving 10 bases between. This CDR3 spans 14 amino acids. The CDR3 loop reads CASSIVGQFNEQFF. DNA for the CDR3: TGTGCCAGTAGTATAGTAGGACAGTTCAATGAGCAGTTCTTC.

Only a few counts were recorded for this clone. CDR3 loop: CASSSPQTSGVDTQYF. The DNA of the CDR3 is TGTGCCAGCAGCTCCCCTCAGACTAGCGGGGTTGATACGCAGTATTTT. The rearrangement uses TRBV7-9 and TRBJ2-3; 11 nucleotides line up with TRBD2. The length of the CDR3 is 16 residues. Germline CDR1 and CDR2: SEHNR and FQNEAQ (reference sequence). The ends lost 4 bases at V and 6 bases at J; junction bases unmatched: 9.

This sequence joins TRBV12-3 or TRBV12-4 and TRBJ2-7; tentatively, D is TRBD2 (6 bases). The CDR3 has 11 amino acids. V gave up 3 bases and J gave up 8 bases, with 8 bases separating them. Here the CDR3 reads CASSLEGKQYF. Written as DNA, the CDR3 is TGTGCCAGCAGTTTGGAGGGAAAGCAGTACTTC.

The CDR3 loop is CASSHRVYGYTF. Here the CDR3 DNA reads TGTGCCAGCAGCCACAGGGTCTATGGCTACACCTTC. V gene TRBV14 combines with J gene TRBJ1-2; D might be TRBD1 (5 bases). The germline V gene has CDR1 SGHDN and CDR2 FVKESK. The CDR3 covers 12 residues. The V and J ends lost 3 bases and 4 bases respectively, with 6 bases between them. The full variable domain, rest sourced from reference TRBV14 and TRBJ1-2, is EAGVTQFPSHSVIEKGQTVTLRCDPISGHDNLYWYRRVMGKEIKFLLHFVKESKQDESGMPNNRFLAERTGGTYSTLKVQPAELEDSGVYFCASSHRVYGYTFGSGTRLTVV.

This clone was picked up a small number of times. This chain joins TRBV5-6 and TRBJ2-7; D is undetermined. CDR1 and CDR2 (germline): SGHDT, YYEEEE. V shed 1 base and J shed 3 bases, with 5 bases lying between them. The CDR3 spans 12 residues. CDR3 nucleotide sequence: TGTGCCAGCAGCTTGTCAGGCTACGAGCAGTACTTC. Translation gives CASSLSGYEQYF.

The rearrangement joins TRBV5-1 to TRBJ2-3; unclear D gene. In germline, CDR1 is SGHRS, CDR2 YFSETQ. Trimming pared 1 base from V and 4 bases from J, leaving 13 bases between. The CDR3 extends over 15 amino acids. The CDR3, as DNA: TGCGCCAGCAGCTTGAAAGACTCAGAGGCAGATACGCAGTATTTT. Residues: CASSLKDSEADTQYF.

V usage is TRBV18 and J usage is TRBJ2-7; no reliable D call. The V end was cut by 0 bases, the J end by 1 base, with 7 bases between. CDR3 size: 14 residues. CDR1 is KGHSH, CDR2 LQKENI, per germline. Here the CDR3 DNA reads TGTGCCAGCTCACCACCGTACGGTTCCTACGAGCAGTACTTC. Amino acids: CASSPPYGSYEQYF.

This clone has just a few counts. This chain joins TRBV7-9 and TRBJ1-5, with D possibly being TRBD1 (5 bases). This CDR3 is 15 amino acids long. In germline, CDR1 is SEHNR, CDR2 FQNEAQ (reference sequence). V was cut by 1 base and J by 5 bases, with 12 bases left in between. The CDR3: CASSLGLTGDQPQHF. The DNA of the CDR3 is TGTGCCAGCAGCTTAGGTCTGACGGGGGATCAGCCCCAGCATTTT. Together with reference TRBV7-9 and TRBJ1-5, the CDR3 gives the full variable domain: DTGVSQNPRHKITKRGQNVTFRCDPISEHNRLYWYRQTLGQGPEFLTYFQNEAQLEKSRLLSDRFSAERPKGSFSTLEIQRTEQGDSAMYLCASSLGLTGDQPQHFGDGTRLSIL.

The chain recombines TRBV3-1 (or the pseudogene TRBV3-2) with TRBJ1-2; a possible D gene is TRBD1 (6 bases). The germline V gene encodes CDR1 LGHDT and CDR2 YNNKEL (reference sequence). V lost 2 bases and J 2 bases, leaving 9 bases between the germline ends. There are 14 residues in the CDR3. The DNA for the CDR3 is TGTGCCAGCAGCCAAATGGGACAAAACTATGGCTACACCTTC. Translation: CASSQMGQNYGYTF.

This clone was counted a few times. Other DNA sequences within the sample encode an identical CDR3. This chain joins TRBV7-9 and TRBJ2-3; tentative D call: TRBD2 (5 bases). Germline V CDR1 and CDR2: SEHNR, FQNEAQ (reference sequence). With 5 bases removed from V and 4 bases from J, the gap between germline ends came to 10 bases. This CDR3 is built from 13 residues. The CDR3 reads CASSPRGPDTQYF. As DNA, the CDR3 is TGTGCCAGCAGCCCCCGAGGGCCAGATACGCAGTATTTT.

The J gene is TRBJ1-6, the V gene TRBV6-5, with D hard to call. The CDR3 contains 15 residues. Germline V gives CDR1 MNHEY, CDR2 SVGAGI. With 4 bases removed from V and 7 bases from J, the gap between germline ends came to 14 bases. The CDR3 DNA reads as TGTGCCAGCAGTTCCCTCGAGGGCAGGAATTCACCCCTCCACTTT. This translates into CASSSLEGRNSPLHF.

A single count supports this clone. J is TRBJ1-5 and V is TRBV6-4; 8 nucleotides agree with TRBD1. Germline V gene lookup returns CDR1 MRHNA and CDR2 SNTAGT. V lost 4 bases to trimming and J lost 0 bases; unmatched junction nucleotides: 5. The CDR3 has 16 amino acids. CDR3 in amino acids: CASSAKDRASNQPQHF. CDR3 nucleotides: TGTGCCAGCAGTGCCAAGGACAGGGCTAGCAATCAGCCCCAGCATTTT.

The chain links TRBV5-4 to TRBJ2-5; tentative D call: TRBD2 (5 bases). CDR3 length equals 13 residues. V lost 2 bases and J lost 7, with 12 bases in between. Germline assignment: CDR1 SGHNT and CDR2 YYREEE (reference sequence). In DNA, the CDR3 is TGTGCCAGCAGCTTCCGGGATTTGGGGACCCAGTACTTC. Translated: CASSFRDLGTQYF.

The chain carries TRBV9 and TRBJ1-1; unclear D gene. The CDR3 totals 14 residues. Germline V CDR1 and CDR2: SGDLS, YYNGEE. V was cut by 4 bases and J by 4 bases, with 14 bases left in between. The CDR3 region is CASSLVSRSTEAFF. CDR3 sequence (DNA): TGTGCCAGCAGCCTCGTTAGCCGGAGCACTGAAGCTTTCTTT.

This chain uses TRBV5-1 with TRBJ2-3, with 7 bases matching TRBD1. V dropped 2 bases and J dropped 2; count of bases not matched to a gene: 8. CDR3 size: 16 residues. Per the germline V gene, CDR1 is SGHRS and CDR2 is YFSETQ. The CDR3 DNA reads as TGCGCCAGCAGCTTAAATAAGGGGGCCGCCACAGATACGCAGTATTTT. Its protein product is CASSLNKGAATDTQYF.

For the CDR3, the DNA is TGTGCCAGTAGTATAGTCGCGCTACGGGAGCAGTTCTTC. This gives the protein CASSIVALREQFF. J is TRBJ2-1 and V is TRBV19; no clear D. The CDR3 runs to 13 residues. Germline V lookup: CDR1 LNHDA, CDR2 SQIVND (reference sequence). V was trimmed by 1 base and J by 10 bases, leaving 11 bases between them.

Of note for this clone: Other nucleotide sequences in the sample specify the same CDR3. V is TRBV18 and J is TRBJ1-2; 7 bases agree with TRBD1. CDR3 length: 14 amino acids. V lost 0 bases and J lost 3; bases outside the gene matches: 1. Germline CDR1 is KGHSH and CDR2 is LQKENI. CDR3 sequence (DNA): TGTGCCAGCTCACCACCTCAGGGGGACTATGGCTACACCTTC. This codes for CASSPPQGDYGYTF.

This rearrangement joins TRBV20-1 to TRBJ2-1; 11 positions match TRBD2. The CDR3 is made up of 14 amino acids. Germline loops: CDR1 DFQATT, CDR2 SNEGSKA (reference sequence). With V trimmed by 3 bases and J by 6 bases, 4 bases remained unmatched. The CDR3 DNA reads TGCAGTGCTAGTCGTAGCGGGGGGGCCAATGAGCAGTTCTTC. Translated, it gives CSASRSGGANEQFF.